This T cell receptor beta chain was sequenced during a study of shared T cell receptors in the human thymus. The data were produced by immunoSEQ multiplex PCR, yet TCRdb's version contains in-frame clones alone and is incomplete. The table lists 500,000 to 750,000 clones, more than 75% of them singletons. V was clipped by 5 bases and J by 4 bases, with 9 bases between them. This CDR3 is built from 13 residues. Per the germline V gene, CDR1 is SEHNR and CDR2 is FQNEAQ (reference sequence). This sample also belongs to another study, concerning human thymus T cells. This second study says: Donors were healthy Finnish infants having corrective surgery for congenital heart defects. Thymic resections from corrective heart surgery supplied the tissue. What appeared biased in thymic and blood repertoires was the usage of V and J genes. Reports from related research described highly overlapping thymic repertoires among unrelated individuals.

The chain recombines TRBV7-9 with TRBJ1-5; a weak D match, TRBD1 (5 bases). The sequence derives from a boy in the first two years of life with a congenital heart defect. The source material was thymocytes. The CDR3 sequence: CASSPGENQPQHF. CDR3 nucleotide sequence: TGTGCCAGCAGCCCGGGGGAGAATCAGCCCCAGCATTTT.